Listed here are 20 T cell receptor beta chains from one sample, sequenced in a study of T cells in Graves' hyperthyroidism and ophthalmopathy. Amplification targeted TCR beta CDR3 regions from RNA transcripts. First-round RT-PCR targeting the TCR CDR3 was performed with the HTBI primer set. TCRdb called the multiplex PCR reads again in MiXCR, with one record for every CDR3 protein. The data hold about 600,000 distinct CDR3 sequences, with around 14% observed a single time. The sequencing input was blood. All receptors come from a woman in her late teens or twenties with Graves' ophthalmopathy.

The J gene is TRBJ1-1, the V gene TRBV18, with a weak D call TRBD1 (5 bases). The germline gives CDR1 KGHSH, CDR2 LQKENI. The CDR3 has 15 amino acids. Between the trimmed V and J ends, which lost 1 base and 2 bases, there was a span of 11 bases. DNA of the CDR3: TGTGCCAGCTCACCACTGGAGGGGTCCAACACTGAAGCTTTCTTT. Its translation: CASSPLEGSNTEAFF. The full variable domain, in which reference TRBV18 and TRBJ1-1 provide the parts outside the CDR3, is NAGVMQNPRHLVRRRGQEARLRCSPMKGHSHVYWYRQLPEEGLKFMVYLQKENIIDESGMPKERFSAEFPKEGPSILRIQQVVRGDSAAYFCASSPLEGSNTEAFFGQGTRLTVV.

This clonotype was counted only a few times. The chain uses TRBV10-3 and TRBJ2-2, with 7 bases aligning to TRBD2. Germline lookup yields CDR1 ENHRY and CDR2 SYGVKD. The CDR3 is 14 amino acids. Trimming at V came to 6 bases and at J to 2 bases, leaving 3 bases not matched to a gene. The CDR3 coding sequence is TGTGCCATCAGGACGGGAGGAAACACCGGGGAGCTGTTTTTT. Translated, it gives CAIRTGGNTGELFF.

This clonotype was observed many times. This rearrangement joins TRBV11-2 to TRBJ2-3, with 8 nucleotides matching TRBD2. The CDR3 runs 16 residues. In germline, CDR1 is SGHAT, CDR2 FQNNGV. V gave up 1 base and J gave up 4 bases; unmatched junction bases: 7. The CDR3 sequence: CASSLGRGGSPDTQYF. CDR3 sequence (DNA): TGTGCCAGCAGCTTAGGGCGCGGGGGGTCCCCAGATACGCAGTATTTT.

This clonotype came up many times. The J gene is TRBJ2-7, the V gene TRBV12-3 or TRBV12-4; 11 bases line up with TRBD2. CDR3 length: 15 residues. The trim removed 6 bases at V and 0 bases at J, leaving 4 bases unmatched. CDR3 in amino acids: CASRGTSGSSYEQYF. CDR3 DNA sequence: TGTGCCAGCAGAGGGACTAGCGGAAGCTCCTACGAGCAGTACTTC.

The sample holds many counts of this clonotype. This chain links TRBV7-2 with TRBJ2-1; TRBD1 matches 8 bases. CDR3 length equals 15 residues. Germline CDR1 and CDR2: SGHTA and FQGNSA. With 2 bases clipped from V and 3 bases from J, the junction kept 3 bases outside the gene matches. The CDR3 loop is CASSLRDRSYNEQFF. The DNA of the CDR3 is TGTGCCAGCAGCTTAAGGGACAGGAGCTACAATGAGCAGTTCTTC.

To note about this clonotype: Its ends do not fully match the called genes, so a read error is possible. J is TRBJ2-7 and V is TRBV5-1, with D perhaps TRBD2 (6 bases). Per the germline V gene, CDR1 is SGHRS and CDR2 is YFSETQ. This CDR3 region has 15 residues. The DNA for the CDR3 is TGCGCCAGCAGCTTAAGGGAGGACGGAGGCTGCGAGCAGTGCTTC. Encoded protein: CASSLREDGGCEQCF.

This clonotype was observed at least ten times. V usage is TRBV19 and J usage is TRBJ2-3, with D possibly TRBD2 on 5 matching bases. Trimming took off 3 bases at V and 1 base at J, with 8 bases between the two ends. Germline assignment: CDR1 LNHDA and CDR2 SQIVND (reference sequence). CDR3 size: 14 residues. The chain's CDR3 is CASSMAGGTDTQYF. The CDR3, as DNA: TGTGCCAGTAGTATGGCCGGGGGCACAGATACGCAGTATTTT.

This rearrangement joins TRBV29-1 to TRBJ2-7; D might be TRBD1 or TRBD2, each matching 6 bases. V shed 6 bases and J shed 3 bases, with 18 bases lying between them. This CDR3 has 14 amino acids. Germline-derived CDR1 and CDR2 are SQVTM and ANQGSEA. CDR3 region: CSVQAPGAGYEQYF. CDR3 sequence (DNA): TGCAGCGTCCAAGCCCCGGGGGCTGGCTACGAGCAGTACTTC.

This clonotype was counted at least ten times. J is TRBJ2-3 and V is TRBV12-3 or TRBV12-4, with 9 bases fitting TRBD1. The length of the CDR3 is 15 residues. V trimming: 6 bases; J trimming: 4 bases; junction bases outside the gene matches: 8. The CDR3 loop reads CASRYGQGRPDTQYF. For the CDR3, the DNA is TGTGCCAGCAGATACGGACAGGGGAGGCCAGATACGCAGTATTTT.

The gene calls are TRBV25-1 and TRBJ2-7; 7 positions match TRBD1. V was clipped by 3 bases and J by 6 bases; unmatched bases: 8. In germline, CDR1 is MGHDK, CDR2 SYGVNS. This CDR3 region has 14 residues. The CDR3 nucleotides are TGTGCCAGCAGTGAGTTACAGGGGATAGGCGAGCAGTACTTC. Translating gives CASSELQGIGEQYF.

This clonotype was recorded at least ten times. The rearrangement links TRBV28 to TRBJ2-3; D might be TRBD1 (6 bases). CDR1 MDHEN and CDR2 SYDVKM come from the germline V gene. This CDR3 region has 15 residues. V was shortened by 5 bases and J by 4 bases, with 16 bases between the two germline ends. The CDR3 DNA reads TGTGCCAGCAGTAAACAGGGATCCCTCGCAGATACGCAGTATTTT. This encodes CASSKQGSLADTQYF.

This clonotype has ten or more counts. The gene calls are TRBV5-1 and TRBJ1-6, with D unresolved. CDR1 and CDR2 from the germline V gene are SGHRS and YFSETQ. Deletions cut 4 bases from V and 10 bases from J, with 15 bases between. The CDR3 extends over 14 amino acids. The CDR3 coding sequence is TGCGCCAGCAGCCAGGACCTTCCCGGCTCACCCCTCCACTTT. This translates into CASSQDLPGSPLHF.

This clonotype came up many times. The chain is built from TRBV7-9 and TRBJ2-1, with TRBD1 matching 7 bases. This CDR3 contains 16 residues. Germline V lookup: CDR1 SEHNR, CDR2 FQNEAQ (reference sequence). The trim removed 5 bases at V and 8 bases at J, leaving 15 bases unmatched. CDR3 bases: TGTGCCAGCAGCGGACGACAGGGTCCGACCCCTCATGAGCAGTTCTTC. Translation: CASSGRQGPTPHEQFF.

This chain uses TRBV5-6 with TRBJ2-3; 15 bases map to TRBD2. The germline gives CDR1 SGHDT, CDR2 YYEEEE. CDR3 length: 17 amino acids. The V and J ends lost 3 bases and 2 bases, in that order; junction bases with no gene match: 4. CDR3 DNA sequence: TGTGCCAGCAGCTCGGGGACTAGCGGGAGGAACACAGATACGCAGTATTTT. It translates to CASSSGTSGRNTDTQYF.

The sample holds many counts of this clonotype. The chain couples TRBV28 to TRBJ1-1, with a tentative D call TRBD1 (5 bases). Between the trimmed V and J ends, which lost 8 bases and 8 bases, there was a span of 12 bases. Germline V gene data show CDR1 as MDHEN and CDR2 as SYDVKM. The length of the CDR3 is 11 residues. Written as DNA, the CDR3 is TGTGCCAGCCGTAGGGGCAGGGAAGCTTTCTTT. Translation gives CASRRGREAFF.

This clonotype has just a few counts. The chain couples TRBV9 to TRBJ2-2, with 11 bases matching TRBD1. V gave up 0 bases and J gave up 5 bases; unmatched junction bases: 9. The CDR3 totals 18 residues. CDR1 SGDLS and CDR2 YYNGEE come from the germline V gene. The CDR3 nucleotides read TGTGCCAGCAGCGTAGGAGTGGGGACAGGGGGAAGAACCGGGGAGCTGTTTTTT. Its protein is CASSVGVGTGGRTGELFF.

This clonotype was recorded at least ten times. The chain is built from TRBV28 and TRBJ1-1; D ambiguous. Germline V gene sequence: CDR1 MDHEN, CDR2 SYDVKM. The CDR3 has 16 amino acids. V was shortened by 7 bases and J by 1 base, with 19 bases between the two germline ends. The CDR3 loop is CASISLYDLRNTEAFF. The CDR3 bases are TGTGCCAGCATCAGTCTTTATGACCTGAGGAACACTGAAGCTTTCTTT. The complete variable domain, with remaining parts taken from reference TRBV28 and TRBJ1-1, reads DVKVTQSSRYLVKRTGEKVFLECVQDMDHENMFWYRQDPGLGLRLIYFSYDVKMKEKGDIPEGYSVSREKKERFSLILESASTNQTSMYLCASISLYDLRNTEAFFGQGTRLTVV.

In this sample, this clonotype turned up many times. The chain joins TRBV6-1 to TRBJ2-2, with 8 bases identical to TRBD1. The ends lost 7 bases at V and 0 bases at J; junction bases unmatched: 4. The CDR3 consists of 15 residues. Germline V gene lookup returns CDR1 MNHNS and CDR2 SASEGT. The CDR3 loop is CASNRQGSNTGELFF. Here the CDR3 DNA reads TGTGCCAGCAATAGACAGGGGTCGAACACCGGGGAGCTGTTTTTT.

This clonotype came up a few times. V is TRBV6-2 or TRBV6-3 and J is TRBJ1-5; possible D gene TRBD1, 5 bases. The CDR3 runs 14 residues. The germline V gene has CDR1 MNHEY and CDR2 SVGEGT. Trimming took off 6 bases at V and 6 bases at J, with 15 bases between the two ends. The CDR3 sequence is CASSPFGGVQPQHF. The CDR3 nucleotides read TGTGCCAGCAGCCCCTTTGGGGGTGTTCAGCCCCAGCATTTT.

This clonotype was recorded a few times. The chain couples TRBV29-1 to TRBJ2-2, with TRBD2 matching 8 bases. Germline V CDR1 and CDR2: SQVTM, ANQGSEA. Trimming cost V 5 bases and J 4 bases; bases outside gene matches: 6. The length of the CDR3 is 14 residues. Here the CDR3 DNA reads TGCAGCGTTCAGCGGGAGACGGGCACCGGGGAGCTGTTTTTT. Residues: CSVQRETGTGELFF.